The clone carrying this T cell receptor (beta chain) was seen ten or more times. Antigen specificity is unknown. Germline V CDR1 and CDR2: SGHRS, YFSETQ. Unmatched junction bases numbered 7, after V lost 7 bases and J lost 5 bases. The CDR3 extends over 14 amino acids. These data are taken from a study of read filtering for tumor transcriptome and immune sequencing. For the study at large: After DNase treatment, RNA was made into whole-transcriptome libraries.

Study-wide points: Dropping single-read clonotypes raised IR-seq and RNA-seq shared-clonotype correlation.

This library used roughly 400 ng RNA and molecular barcoded adaptors spanning alpha/delta and beta/gamma chains. Each CDR3 protein gets one entry after TCRdb re-called the reads with MiXCR. The data contain tens of thousands of distinct CDR3 sequences, less than 20% of them singletons. Source material: a population of CD138-negative cells sorted from bone marrow. The V gene is TRBV5-1, the J gene TRBJ2-1; 9 bases are a match to TRBD1. This receptor was taken from a donor at least 40 years old with multiple myeloma. The CDR3 sequence: CASETGQGNNEQFF. CDR3 in DNA: TGCGCCAGCGAGACGGGACAGGGCAACAATGAGCAGTTCTTC.